Below, 10 T cell receptor beta chains from the same sample are listed, as sequenced in a study of regulatory T cells in long-lasting Graves disease. TCR beta libraries were built with iRepertoire HTBI primers and Arm-PCR of CDR3 regions. TCRdb passed the multiplex PCR reads through MiXCR, listing each CDR3 protein once. The sample has approximately 490,000 distinct CDR3 sequences, about 17% seen once. Time point specified: newly diagnosed GD, antithyroid drugs for less than 3 months. The TCR library was made from RNA extracted from PBMCs. A further study also used this sample, focusing on T cells in Graves' hyperthyroidism and ophthalmopathy.

The sequencing here drew on peripheral blood mononuclear cells (PBMCs), taken at new diagnosis, from a patient treated with antithyroid drugs. These receptors were obtained from a man aged 40-55 years with Graves disease.

This clonotype has at least ten counts. The V call is TRBV27, the J call TRBJ2-1, with 7 positions matching TRBD2. V gave up 7 bases and J gave up 2 bases; unmatched junction bases: 8. The CDR3 totals 15 residues. CDR1 is MNHEY and CDR2 is SMNVEV in the germline V gene (reference sequence). This CDR3 reads CASTLAGAPYNEQFF. CDR3 DNA: TGTGCCAGCACCCTCGCGGGAGCACCCTACAATGAGCAGTTCTTC.

This clonotype was found many times. This chain connects TRBV5-1 to TRBJ2-7; 9 bases match TRBD1. This CDR3 region has 16 residues. Germline V lookup: CDR1 SGHRS, CDR2 YFSETQ. With 4 bases clipped from V and 3 bases from J, the junction kept 11 bases outside the gene matches. The CDR3 nucleotides are TGCGCCAGCAGCCCCGGGACAGGGTTTTTAGGCTACGAGCAGTACTTC. Translated, it gives CASSPGTGFLGYEQYF. Full variable domain (remainder filled in from reference TRBV5-1 and TRBJ2-7): KAGVTQTPRYLIKTRGQQVTLSCSPISGHRSVSWYQQTPGQGLQFLFEYFSETQRNKGNFPGRFSGRQFSNSRSEMNVSTLELGDSALYLCASSPGTGFLGYEQYFGPGTRLTVT.

The genes are TRBV11-3 and TRBJ1-4, with D unresolved. Trimming stripped 1 base from V and 8 bases from J, with 14 bases between. The CDR3 has 15 residues. Germline loops: CDR1 SGHNT, CDR2 YENEEA. The CDR3 reads CASSLVFSGEEKLFF. CDR3 sequence (DNA): TGTGCCAGCAGCTTAGTATTTTCGGGCGAAGAAAAACTGTTTTTT. The whole variable domain, filled in from reference TRBV11-3 and TRBJ1-4, reads EAGVVQSPRYKIIEKKQPVAFWCNPISGHNTLYWYLQNLGQGPELLIRYENEEAVDDSQLPKDRFSAERLKGVDSTLKIQPAELGDSAVYLCASSLVFSGEEKLFFGSGTQLSVL.

The chain has TRBV11-2 and TRBJ1-1; weak D call: TRBD1 (6 bases). In germline, CDR1 is SGHAT, CDR2 FQNNGV. The length of the CDR3 is 18 residues. Deletions cut 5 bases from V and 6 bases from J, with 28 bases between. This chain's CDR3 is CASSATLRRGRVPAEAFF. DNA for the CDR3: TGTGCCAGCAGCGCAACGTTAAGGAGGGGGAGGGTACCGGCTGAAGCTTTCTTT.

The sample holds a few counts of this clonotype. The chain has TRBV29-1 and TRBJ2-7; the D gene is possibly TRBD1 (5 bases). Trimming took 4 bases from V and 6 from J, leaving 16 bases between them. CDR3 length equals 13 residues. Germline CDR1 and CDR2: SQVTM and ANQGSEA. The CDR3 protein is CSVVGQGSGEQYF. CDR3 in DNA: TGCAGCGTTGTGGGGCAGGGTTCAGGCGAGCAGTACTTC.

The gene calls are TRBV11-2 and TRBJ2-1, with TRBD2 matching 9 bases. The junction had 5 bases not matched to a gene; V was cut back by 4 bases and J by 7 bases. Germline CDR1 SGHAT, CDR2 FQNNGV. The CDR3 extends over 14 amino acids. CDR3 sequence reads: CASSWAGGANEQFF. CDR3 bases: TGTGCCAGCAGCTGGGCGGGGGGGGCGAATGAGCAGTTCTTC. Full variable domain (missing parts from reference TRBV11-2 and TRBJ2-1): EAGVAQSPRYKIIEKRQSVAFWCNPISGHATLYWYQQILGQGPKLLIQFQNNGVVDDSQLPKDRFSAERLKGVDSTLKIQPAKLEDSAVYLCASSWAGGANEQFFGPGTRLTVL.

This clonotype appeared many times. The chain combines TRBV20-1 with TRBJ2-2; a weak D match, TRBD2 (6 bases). Trimming took 0 bases from V and 5 from J, leaving 13 bases between them. There are 15 residues in the CDR3. CDR1 DFQATT and CDR2 SNEGSKA come from the germline V gene (reference sequence). The CDR3 reads CSARDLRGGTGELFF. The CDR3, as DNA: TGCAGTGCTAGAGATTTGCGGGGAGGTACCGGGGAGCTGTTTTTT.

This clonotype was detected many times. The chain has TRBV7-9 and TRBJ2-5; 7 nucleotides line up with TRBD2. V trimming: 1 base; J trimming: 4 bases; junction bases outside the gene matches: 3. This CDR3 has 14 amino acids. The germline V gene has CDR1 SEHNR and CDR2 FQNEAQ (reference sequence). The CDR3 region has the DNA TGTGCCAGCAGCTTAGGACTAGCCGGAGAGACCCAGTACTTC. This sequence encodes CASSLGLAGETQYF.

This clonotype was observed at least ten times. V and J are TRBV28 and TRBJ1-2; weak D call: TRBD1 (5 bases). CDR1 and CDR2 from the germline V gene are MDHEN and SYDVKM. Trimming took off 1 base at V and 4 bases at J, with 7 bases between the two ends. CDR3 length: 13 residues. The CDR3: CASSLSDSYGYTF. The CDR3 DNA is TGTGCCAGCAGTTTATCAGACAGCTATGGCTACACCTTC.

This clonotype was counted many times. The genes are TRBV28 and TRBJ2-5; TRBD2 matches at 12 bases. The J segment lost 3 bases and the V segment lost 5 bases, leaving 16 bases of the junction unmatched. Germline loops: CDR1 MDHEN, CDR2 SYDVKM. CDR3 length: 19 residues. CDR3 sequence (DNA): TGTGCCAGCAGTCCTACCATAGGGCTTCCTAGCGGGAGGGAAGAGACCCAGTACTTC. Encoded protein: CASSPTIGLPSGREETQYF.